Each of the 24 T cell receptor beta chains below was sequenced from the same sample in a study of molecular identifiers for immune sequencing clone quantification. Using its own MiXCR run on the PCR reads, TCRdb lists one record per CDR3 protein. Here the sample spans some 680,000 distinct CDR3 sequences, about 25% being singletons. The sample comprised naive CD8+ T cells from blood, with Jurkat cell RNA spiked in. Subset given: FACS-sorted CD8+CD4-CCR7+CD45RA+ naive T cells. These receptors were taken from a human donor in good health. Some libraries in this study had Jurkat cell RNA spiked in.

This clonotype showed up just a few times. V usage is TRBV6-6 and J usage is TRBJ2-2; TRBD2 matches 11 bases. Germline CDR1 and CDR2: MNHNY and SVGAGI (reference sequence). Trimming removed 2 bases from V and 6 bases from J; junction bases left unmatched: 2. This CDR3 spans 15 amino acids. The CDR3 DNA reads as TGTGCCAGCAGTTACGGGACTAGCGGAGCCGGGGAGCTGTTTTTT. Amino acid sequence: CASSYGTSGAGELFF.

This clonotype was found a few times. This chain links TRBV12-3 or TRBV12-4 with TRBJ2-2; D is perhaps TRBD2 (5 bases). Trimming shortened V by 5 bases and J by 3 bases, and 19 bases separated the two germline ends. The CDR3 length is 17 residues. Here the CDR3 DNA reads TGTGCCAGCAGTCAAGCGAGCGGCAGGTTGGACACCGGGGAGCTGTTTTTT. It codes for CASSQASGRLDTGELFF.

The sample holds a few counts of this clonotype. The chain joins TRBV24-1 to TRBJ2-1; 7 bases are shared with TRBD2. J gave up 12 bases and V 1 base, and 2 bases lay outside the gene matches. Germline CDR1 is KGHDR and CDR2 is SFDVKD. This CDR3 comprises 12 residues. CDR3 region: CATSDFSGGQFF. As DNA, the CDR3 is TGTGCCACCAGTGATTTCTCGGGAGGGCAGTTCTTC.

This clonotype came up a few times. The chain couples TRBV27 to TRBJ2-5; TRBD2 aligns across 10 bases. The CDR3 contains 17 residues. The V gene end was trimmed by 0 bases and the J gene end by 0 bases; junction bases not matched to a gene: 4. CDR1 MNHEY and CDR2 SMNVEV come from the germline V gene (reference sequence). As DNA, the CDR3 is TGTGCCAGCAGTTTATCAGGACTAGCGGTGAACCAAGAGACCCAGTACTTC. It encodes CASSLSGLAVNQETQYF.

This clonotype was picked up many times. The chain is built from TRBV28 and TRBJ2-5; 12 nucleotides match TRBD2. The CDR3 has 16 residues. Per the germline V gene, CDR1 is MDHEN and CDR2 is SYDVKM. Trimming cost V 4 bases and J 9 bases; bases outside gene matches: 12. The CDR3: CASSSPGLAGLGAQYF. Written as DNA, the CDR3 is TGTGCCAGCAGTTCCCCGGGACTAGCGGGCCTCGGGGCCCAGTACTTC. The entire variable domain, with the rest obtained from reference TRBV28 and TRBJ2-5, is as follows: DVKVTQSSRYLVKRTGEKVFLECVQDMDHENMFWYRQDPGLGLRLIYFSYDVKMKEKGDIPEGYSVSREKKERFSLILESASTNQTSMYLCASSSPGLAGLGAQYFGPGTRLLVL.

This CDR3 reads CASSEGGVPTYEQYF. CDR3 in DNA: TGTGCCAGCAGTGAAGGGGGGGTGCCCACCTACGAGCAGTACTTC. The chain uses TRBV2 and TRBJ2-7; tentatively, D is TRBD2 (6 bases). CDR1 is SNHLY and CDR2 is FYNNEI in the germline V gene. This CDR3 comprises 15 residues. The germline V and J ends were trimmed by 1 base and 2 bases, with 12 bases remaining between them.

This clonotype was seen ten or more times. This chain connects TRBV7-2 to TRBJ2-5; TRBD1 aligns across 7 bases. Germline V lookup: CDR1 SGHTA, CDR2 FQGNSA. V gave up 5 bases and J gave up 2 bases; unmatched junction bases: 14. The CDR3 sequence is 17 residues long. In nucleotides, the CDR3 is TGTGCCAGCAGCCCTCCCCCCCCGTGGGACAGTCAAGAGACCCAGTACTTC. This sequence encodes CASSPPPPWDSQETQYF.

About this clonotype: A much larger clone lies a single base off, so this may be a read error. The gene calls are TRBV20-1 and TRBJ2-3; weak D call: TRBD2 (5 bases). The CDR3 has 20 residues. Deletions cut 2 bases from V and 4 bases from J, with 31 bases between. Germline V CDR1 and CDR2: DFQATT, SNEGSKA (reference sequence). CDR3 sequence (DNA): TGCAGTGCTAGATACTCCCCCCTCCGATTTAGCGAGAATAATCCAGATACGCAGTATTTT. Its translation: CSARYSPLRFSENNPDTQYF.

This clonotype has ten or more counts. The CDR3 here is CASSLGFLEQYF. The CDR3 DNA is TGTGCCAGCAGCTTAGGCTTTCTGGAGCAGTACTTC. The chain carries TRBV7-9 and TRBJ2-7; D gene ambiguous. Germline-derived CDR1 and CDR2 are SEHNR and FQNEAQ (reference sequence). The CDR3 spans 12 residues. Trimming took 1 base from V and 7 from J, leaving 8 bases between them.

This clonotype has only a few counts. The chain links TRBV6-5 to TRBJ2-5, with 10 bases aligning to TRBD2. The germline gives CDR1 MNHEY, CDR2 SVGAGI. The CDR3 has 16 amino acids. With V trimmed by 5 bases and J by 0 bases, 6 bases remained unmatched. CDR3 bases: TGTGCCAGCAGTCAAACTAGCGGGAAGTACCAAGAGACCCAGTACTTC. It is translated as CASSQTSGKYQETQYF.

This clonotype was recorded many times. CDR3 in amino acids: CASSLIPNTDTQYF. As DNA, the CDR3 is TGTGCCAGCAGCTTAATTCCTAACACAGATACGCAGTATTTT. This chain connects TRBV7-6 to TRBJ2-3, with no clear D. The CDR3 is 14 amino acids. Trimming took 2 bases from V and 2 from J, leaving 8 bases between them. CDR1 and CDR2 (germline): SGHVS, FNYEAQ.

About this clonotype: Germline is not matched at one junction end, which may reflect a read error. This chain joins TRBV4-3 and TRBJ1-2; D remains ambiguous. The CDR3 totals 14 residues. CDR1 and CDR2 (germline): LGHNA, YSLEER. Written as DNA, the CDR3 is TGCGCCAGCAGCCCACGGGGTTACAACTATGGCAACACCTTC. The encoded protein is CASSPRGYNYGNTF.

This clonotype turned up a few times. The chain links TRBV11-2 to TRBJ2-5; possible D gene TRBD2, 5 bases. CDR1 is SGHAT, CDR2 FQNNGV, per germline. The CDR3 spans 14 residues. Deletions cut 4 bases from V and 5 bases from J, with 14 bases between. The CDR3 here is CASSSIPRGETQYF. CDR3 DNA: TGTGCCAGCAGCTCCATCCCCCGAGGGGAGACCCAGTACTTC.

This clonotype was found many times. The V call is TRBV29-1, the J call TRBJ1-1; no firm D call. The CDR3 loop spans 16 amino acids. The germline gives CDR1 SQVTM, CDR2 ANQGSEA. The V end was cut by 0 bases, the J end by 6 bases, with 20 bases between. The CDR3 sequence is CSVEDLGVGLEAEAFF. The CDR3 DNA sequence: TGCAGCGTTGAAGATTTGGGAGTCGGGTTGGAAGCTGAAGCTTTCTTT.

This clonotype was detected only a few times. V and J are TRBV7-9 and TRBJ2-1; D may be TRBD2 (5 bases). In germline, CDR1 is SEHNR, CDR2 FQNEAQ (reference sequence). Trimming cost V 10 bases and J 8 bases, with 21 bases left between them. The CDR3 totals 14 residues. As DNA, the CDR3 is TGTGCCATCCCCAAACTAGTCCAAATGGATGAGCAGTTCTTC. This encodes CAIPKLVQMDEQFF.

This clonotype turned up a few times. The V gene is TRBV7-2, the J gene TRBJ2-1; 10 nucleotides agree with TRBD2. Trimming removed 5 bases from V and 0 bases from J; junction bases left unmatched: 4. This CDR3 has 16 amino acids. Germline CDR1 SGHTA, CDR2 FQGNSA. Written as DNA, the CDR3 is TGTGCCAGCAGCCTACTAGCGGGGCTCTCCTACAATGAGCAGTTCTTC. Encoded protein: CASSLLAGLSYNEQFF.

About this clonotype itself: A much larger clone differs from this one at a single base, so this may be a read error. In DNA form, the CDR3 reads TGTGCCTGGGGTGTAGGAGGATATGAGCAGTTCTTC. Its translation is CAWGVGGYEQFF. The chain has TRBV30 and TRBJ2-1; D is perhaps TRBD2 (5 bases). The CDR3 runs 12 residues. Germline V gene sequence: CDR1 GTSNPN, CDR2 SVGIG (reference sequence).

This clonotype was seen only a few times. CDR3 protein: CASSRTSSYNSPLHF. CDR3 nucleotide sequence: TGTGCCAGCAGCCGTACGAGCTCCTATAATTCACCCCTCCACTTT. This sequence joins TRBV7-9 and TRBJ1-6, with D uncertain. The germline gives CDR1 SEHNR, CDR2 FQNEAQ (reference sequence). V was cut by 5 bases and J by 0 bases, with 8 bases left in between. This CDR3 has 15 amino acids.

About this clonotype itself: A much larger clone differs from this one at a single base, so this may be a read error. The CDR3 DNA sequence: TGTGTCAGCAGTCCATTCAATTCACCCCTCCACTTT. It is translated as CVSSPFNSPLHF. The rearrangement joins TRBV27 to TRBJ1-6; D unresolved. Germline CDR1 MNHEY, CDR2 SMNVEV (reference sequence). The CDR3 has 12 residues.

CDR3 nucleotides: TGTGCCAGCAGTTACTCCGGGACAGTCACCACCGGGGAGCTGTTTTTT. Translating gives CASSYSGTVTTGELFF. V gene TRBV6-5 combines with J gene TRBJ2-2; TRBD1 matches at 7 bases. With 0 bases clipped from V and 4 bases from J, the junction kept 5 bases outside the gene matches. Germline V gives CDR1 MNHEY, CDR2 SVGAGI. This CDR3 has 16 residues.

The gene calls are TRBV19 and TRBJ1-3; D unclear. Germline CDR1 LNHDA, CDR2 SQIVND (reference sequence). The length of the CDR3 is 11 residues. V was shortened by 6 bases and J by 3 bases, with 3 bases between the two germline ends. The CDR3 protein is CASRSGNTIYF. CDR3 DNA: TGTGCCAGTAGAAGTGGAAACACCATATATTTT.

A few counts support this clonotype. The chain combines TRBV4-1 with TRBJ1-6; 8 bases agree with TRBD1. The CDR3 is 17 amino acids. Looked up from germline, CDR1 is MGHRA and CDR2 is YSYEKL. After removal of 1 base from V and 8 bases from J, the junction contained 10 bases not matched to a gene. Here the CDR3 DNA reads TGCGCCAGCAGCCAAGCCGGACAGGGTATCATCTATTCACCCCTCCACTTT. This encodes CASSQAGQGIIYSPLHF.

The chain uses TRBV4-3 and TRBJ2-6; no reliable D call. V was cut by 0 bases and J by 0 bases, with 9 bases left in between. Germline V CDR1 and CDR2: LGHNA, YSLEER. CDR3 length: 17 amino acids. The CDR3 bases are TGCGCCAGCAGCCAAGATCGAATCAACTCTGGGGCCAACGTCCTGACTTTC. It translates to CASSQDRINSGANVLTF.

This clonotype was found a few times. The V and J genes are TRBV24-1 and TRBJ2-7; D tentatively fits TRBD1 or TRBD2 (6 bases each). CDR1 is KGHDR and CDR2 is SFDVKD in the germline V gene. This CDR3 is 15 amino acids long. The germline V and J ends were trimmed by 3 bases and 6 bases, with 17 bases remaining between them. The CDR3: CATSDPYGGPVEQYF. CDR3 DNA sequence: TGTGCCACCAGTGATCCCTATGGGGGGCCCGTCGAGCAGTACTTC.